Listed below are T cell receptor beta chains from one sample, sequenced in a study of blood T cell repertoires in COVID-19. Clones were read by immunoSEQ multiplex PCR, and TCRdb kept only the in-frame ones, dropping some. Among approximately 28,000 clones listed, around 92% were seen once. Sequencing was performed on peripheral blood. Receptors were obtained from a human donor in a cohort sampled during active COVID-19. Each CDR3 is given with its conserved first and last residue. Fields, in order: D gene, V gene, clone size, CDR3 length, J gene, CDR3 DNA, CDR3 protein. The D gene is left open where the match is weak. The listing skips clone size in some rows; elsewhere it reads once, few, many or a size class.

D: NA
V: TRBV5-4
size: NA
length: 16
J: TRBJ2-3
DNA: TGTGCCAGCAGCCCGGCGGGGACAGCGGTAGAAAAAACGCAGTATTTT
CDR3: CASSPAGTAVEKTQYF

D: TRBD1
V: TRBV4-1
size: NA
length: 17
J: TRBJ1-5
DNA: TGCGCCAGCAGCCAAGAAGGGGGACAGGGTGGAAATCAGCCCCAGCATTTT
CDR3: CASSQEGGQGGNQPQHF

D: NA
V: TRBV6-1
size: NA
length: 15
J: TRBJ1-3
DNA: TGTGCCAGCAGTGAAGTTGCGGGTTCGGGAAACACCATATATTTT
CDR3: CASSEVAGSGNTIYF

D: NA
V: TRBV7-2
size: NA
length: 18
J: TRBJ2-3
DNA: TGTGCCAGCAGCTTAGGGGGAGCCGGACCTCCTAGCACAGATACGCAGTATTTT
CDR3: CASSLGGAGPPSTDTQYF

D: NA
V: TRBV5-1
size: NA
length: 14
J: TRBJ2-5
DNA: TGCGCCAGCAGCTTGGGGCAGGTCCAGGAGACCCAGTACTTC
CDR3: CASSLGQVQETQYF

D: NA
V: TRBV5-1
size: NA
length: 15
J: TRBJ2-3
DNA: TGCGCCAGCAGCTTGGTTGGGGGGAGCACAGATACGCAGTATTTT
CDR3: CASSLVGGSTDTQYF

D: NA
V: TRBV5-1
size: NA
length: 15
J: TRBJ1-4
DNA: TGCGCCAGCAGCTCGGGGTCTAAGGGCTGGGAAAAACTGTTTTTT
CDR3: CASSSGSKGWEKLFF

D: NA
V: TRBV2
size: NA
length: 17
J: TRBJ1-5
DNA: TGTGCCAGCAGCAAGGAGTTCGGAGGAAATAGCAATCAGCCCCAGCATTTT
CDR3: CASSKEFGGNSNQPQHF

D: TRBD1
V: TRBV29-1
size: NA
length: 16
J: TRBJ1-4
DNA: TGCAGCGTTCTCGGGGCCGGGACAGGTATGCATGAAAAACTGTTTTTT
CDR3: CSVLGAGTGMHEKLFF

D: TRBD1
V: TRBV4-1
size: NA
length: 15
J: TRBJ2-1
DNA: TGCGCCAGCAGCCCTCCGGGACAGGGGGCCGATGAGCAGTTCTTC
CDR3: CASSPPGQGADEQFF

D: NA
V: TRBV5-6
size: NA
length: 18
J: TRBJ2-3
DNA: TGTGCCAGCAGCTTGGCGGGCGGGGCGAGAAGAAGGACAGATACGCAGTATTTT
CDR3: CASSLAGGARRRTDTQYF

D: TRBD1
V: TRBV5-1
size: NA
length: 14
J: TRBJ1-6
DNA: TGCGCCAGCAGTCGGGACAGGGGGGGCTCACCCCTCCACTTT
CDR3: CASSRDRGGSPLHF

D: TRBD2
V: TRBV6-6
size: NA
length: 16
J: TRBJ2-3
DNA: TGTGCCAGCAGTCAAGCTAGCGGGGGAGGCACAGATACGCAGTATTTT
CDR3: CASSQASGGGTDTQYF

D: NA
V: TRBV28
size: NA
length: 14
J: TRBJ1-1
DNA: TGTGCCAGCAGTCTACAGGGAGGGCGACCTGAAGCTTTCTTT
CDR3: CASSLQGGRPEAFF

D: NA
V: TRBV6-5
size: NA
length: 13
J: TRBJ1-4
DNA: TGTGCCAGCAGACTACCGGGGGGAGAAAAACTGTTTTTT
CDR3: CASRLPGGEKLFF

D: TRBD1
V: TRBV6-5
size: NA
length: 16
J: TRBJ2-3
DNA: TGTGCCAGCAGTTTAACTCGACAGGGGCGCACAGATACGCAGTATTTT
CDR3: CASSLTRQGRTDTQYF

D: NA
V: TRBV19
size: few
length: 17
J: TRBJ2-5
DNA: TGTGCCAGTAGCCCTGATACCTCGGGACTGACCCAAGAGACCCAGTACTTC
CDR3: CASSPDTSGLTQETQYF

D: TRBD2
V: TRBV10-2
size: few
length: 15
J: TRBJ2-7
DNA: TGCGCCAGCAGTGAGTCGTTTAGCGGGGGCTACGAGCAGTACTTC
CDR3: CASSESFSGGYEQYF

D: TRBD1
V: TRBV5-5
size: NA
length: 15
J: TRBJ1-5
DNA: TGTGCCAGCAGCACCGGACAGGGGCTGTCGAGGCCCCAGCATTTT
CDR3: CASSTGQGLSRPQHF

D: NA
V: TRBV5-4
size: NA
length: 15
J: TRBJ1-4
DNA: TGTGCCAGCTCACTACGGAGGGGTACTAATGAAAAACTGTTTTTT
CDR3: CASSLRRGTNEKLFF

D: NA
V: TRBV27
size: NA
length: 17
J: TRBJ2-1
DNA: TGTGCCAGCAGTTTATACTCCTCCGGGACTTTTTACAATGAGCAGTTCTTC
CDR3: CASSLYSSGTFYNEQFF

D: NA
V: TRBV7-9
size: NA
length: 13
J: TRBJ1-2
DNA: TGTGCCAGCAGCAAACAGGGACCTATGGGCTACACCTTC
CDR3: CASSKQGPMGYTF

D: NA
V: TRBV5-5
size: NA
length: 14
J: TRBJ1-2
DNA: TGTGCCAGCAGCTTGGGCCGAGGCGGGAGTGGCTACACCTTC
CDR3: CASSLGRGGSGYTF

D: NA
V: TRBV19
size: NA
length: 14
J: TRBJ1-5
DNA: TGTGCCAGTAGTATCGGGGGATGGAATCAGCCCCAGCATTTT
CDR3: CASSIGGWNQPQHF

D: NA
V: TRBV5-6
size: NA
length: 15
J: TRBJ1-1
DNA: TGTGCCAGCAGACCTCTTACAGGGTTTGGAACTGAAGCTTTCTTT
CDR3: CASRPLTGFGTEAFF

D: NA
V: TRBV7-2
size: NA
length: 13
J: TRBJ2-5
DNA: TGTGCCAGCAGCTTAGACAGGCTGCTGGCCCAGTACTTC
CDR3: CASSLDRLLAQYF

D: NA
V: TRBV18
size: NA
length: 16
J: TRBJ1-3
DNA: TGTGCCAGCTCGGAACTACAGGGTGGAACTGGAAACACCATATATTTT
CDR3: CASSELQGGTGNTIYF